The source of this T cell receptor beta chain is a study of neoadjuvant anti-PD-1 for oral cavity cancer. Study-wide context: Non-progressing patients received a fourth nivolumab dose near day 43, then surgery on days 50-56.

Patients had HPV-negative, locally advanced oral cavity squamous cell carcinoma. Study-level points and caveats: Post-nivolumab, blood T cell clonality was significantly elevated in non-responders. Higher pretreatment Treg/Th17 ratios tracked higher pretreatment blood clonality.

Produced via immunoSEQ multiplex PCR; TCRdb's table is partial and in-frame only. The data show 15,000 to 20,000 clones, approximately 61% seen once. V gave up 0 bases and J gave up 1 base, with 14 bases separating them. The CDR3 has 17 amino acids. Germline-derived CDR1 and CDR2 are SGHAT and FQNNGV. This clone has just a few counts. Antigen: not known. This rearrangement joins TRBV11-2 to TRBJ2-3; D is unresolved. Sample: PBMCs, taken before nivolumab (anti-PD-1) treatment. This TCR was sampled from a person between 35 and 79 years old with oral cavity squamous cell carcinoma. The CDR3 reads CASSLDGALWGTDTQYF. DNA for the CDR3: TGTGCCAGCAGCTTAGATGGAGCCCTCTGGGGCACAGATACGCAGTATTTT.